A selection of T cell receptor beta chains follows, all from one sample in a study of cytomegalovirus exposure and HLA in healthy donors. Using immunoSEQ multiplex PCR, the repertoire was profiled, and TCRdb retains in-frame clones only, with some absent. The sample has 100,000 or so clones; less than 85% are singletons. Input material: PBMCs. The receptor set was obtained from a man aged 25-40 years in good health and CMV-seropositive. CDR3s include the opening cysteine and the closing phenylalanine or tryptophan. Each record gives: V gene, J gene, D gene, clone size, CDR3 DNA, CDR3 protein. A D gene is named only where the DNA matches it firmly. Clone size is not always given. Where it is, it says once, few, many or a class for expanded clones.

TRBV6-4	TRBJ2-2	NA	once	TGTGCCAGCAGTGACTGTAAGGCGGGAATGAACACCGGGGAGCTGTTTTTT	CASSDCKAGMNTGELFF
TRBV6-1	TRBJ2-7	NA	NA	TGTGCCAGCAGTGTAAGGGGCTGGGGCGAGCAGTACTTC	CASSVRGWGEQYF
TRBV6-4	TRBJ2-1	NA	once	TGTGCCAGCATAACTCAGGGGGAGGAATCATATGAGCAGTTCTTC	CASITQGEESYEQFF
TRBV9	TRBJ2-1	NA	NA	TGTGCCAGCAGCGGCGGGGATGAGCAGTTCTTC	CASSGGDEQFF
TRBV2	TRBJ2-5	TRBD1	NA	TGTGCCAGCAGTGGGGACAGACAAGAGACCCAGTACTTC	CASSGDRQETQYF
TRBV6-5	TRBJ2-7	NA	NA	TGTGCCAGCAGTTATCGCGGGACAGCTTCCTACGAGCAGTACTTC	CASSYRGTASYEQYF
TRBV5-6	TRBJ2-5	TRBD1	NA	TGTGCCAGCAGCTATTCAGGGGGCGAGACCCAGTACTTC	CASSYSGGETQYF
TRBV28	TRBJ2-7	TRBD2	NA	TGTGCCAGCAGGACCGGGACTAGGAGCCGATTTGACCTCTACGAGCAGTACTTC	CASRTGTRSRFDLYEQYF
TRBV27	TRBJ1-1	NA	NA	TGTGCCAGCGGTTCCGGGGGGACTGAAGCTTTCTTT	CASGSGGTEAFF
TRBV28	TRBJ1-3	TRBD1	NA	TGTGCCAGCAGTGATCGGACAGGGGGATCTGGAAACACCATATATTTT	CASSDRTGGSGNTIYF
TRBV19	TRBJ2-3	NA	NA	TGTGCCAGTAGTATTCGCAGAAGCACAGATACGCAGTATTTT	CASSIRRSTDTQYF
TRBV5-1	TRBJ1-6	NA	NA	TGCGCCAGCAGCTTGGCAGGTTATGATTCACCCCTCCACTTT	CASSLAGYDSPLHF
TRBV6-1	TRBJ1-5	NA	NA	TGTGCCAGCAGCGGACTTAATAGCAATCAGCCCCAGCATTTT	CASSGLNSNQPQHF
TRBV4-3	TRBJ2-5	TRBD1	once	TGCGCCAGCAGCCAACATACAGGGGGCGAGACCCAGTACTTC	CASSQHTGGETQYF
TRBV7-9	TRBJ1-1	NA	NA	TGTGCCTATACCCCCCCAGGGGCCGACACTGAAGCTTTCTTT	CAYTPPGADTEAFF
TRBV5-8	TRBJ1-2	TRBD1	NA	TGTGCCAGCAGCTTGCCCAGGGGGGACTATGGCTACACCTTC	CASSLPRGDYGYTF
TRBV6-1	TRBJ2-6	NA	NA	TGTGCCAGCGCGTCTGGGGCCAACGTCCTGACTTTC	CASASGANVLTF
TRBV21-1	TRBJ2-1	NA	NA	TGTGCCAGCACCCGGGGAGGGGCCATCCACAATGAGCAGTTCTTC	CASTRGGAIHNEQFF
TRBV5-6	TRBJ1-2	NA	NA	TGTGCCAGCATCCTGGGTGAGGAGCACTATGGCTACACCTTC	CASILGEEHYGYTF
TRBV6-5	TRBJ2-3	TRBD2	NA	TGTGCCAGCAGTAGGACTAGCAGTATATCAGATACGCAGTATTTT	CASSRTSSISDTQYF
TRBV27	TRBJ1-5	TRBD1	NA	TGTGCCAGCAGTCCGACAGGGGAAAGGTGGCAGCCCCAGCATTTT	CASSPTGERWQPQHF
TRBV28	TRBJ1-5	NA	NA	TGTGCCAGCAGCTCCGTTCCTCAGCCCCAGCATTTT	CASSSVPQPQHF
TRBV2	TRBJ1-5	NA	NA	TGTGCCAGCAGTGCAGCAGGGGGCAATCAGCCCCAGCATTTT	CASSAAGGNQPQHF
TRBV14	TRBJ2-1	TRBD2	NA	TGTGCCAGCAGCCAAGATGGGGGGCTAGCGGGATTTAACAATGAGCAGTTCTTC	CASSQDGGLAGFNNEQFF
TRBV2	TRBJ2-5	NA	NA	TGTGCCAGCAGTGGAGGCGCCCGGGGAGAGACCCAGTACTTC	CASSGGARGETQYF
TRBV7-9	TRBJ1-5	NA	NA	TGTGCCAGCAGCTCCCCGGGGGAACAGCCCCAGCATTTT	CASSSPGEQPQHF
TRBV7-3	TRBJ2-7	NA	NA	TGTGCCAGCAGCTTAAACGGGGGGCCTTCAGCCGAGCAGTACTTC	CASSLNGGPSAEQYF
TRBV4-1	TRBJ2-3	TRBD1	NA	TGCGCCAGCAGCCCGGTAGGGGGCAAGGGCACAGATACGCAGTATTTT	CASSPVGGKGTDTQYF
TRBV28	TRBJ1-4	TRBD1	NA	TGTGCCAGCAGTTCGCCCGGACAGGGTAATGAAAAACTGTTTTTT	CASSSPGQGNEKLFF
TRBV7-9	TRBJ2-7	NA	NA	TGTGCCAGCAGCGCGTCTATCGAGCAGTACTTC	CASSASIEQYF
TRBV27	TRBJ1-6	NA	NA	TGTGCCAGCAGTTTACGGGGATATAATTCACCCCTCCACTTT	CASSLRGYNSPLHF
TRBV4-1	TRBJ1-2	TRBD1	once	TGCGCCAGCAGCCCTCGGACAGGCAACTATGGCTACACCTTC	CASSPRTGNYGYTF
TRBV6-6	TRBJ1-2	NA	NA	TGTGCCACCCAGGCGAGAGAAAACTATGGCTACACCTTC	CATQARENYGYTF
TRBV19	TRBJ1-1	NA	NA	TGTGCCAGTAGTACGGGTCGAGGCACTGAAGCTTTCTTT	CASSTGRGTEAFF
TRBV27	TRBJ2-7	TRBD2	NA	TGTGCCAGCAGTCCCGGGACTAGACCCTACGAGCAGTACTTC	CASSPGTRPYEQYF
TRBV2	TRBJ1-2	NA	NA	TGTGCCGGGGCCAGGGGTAACTATGGCTACACCTTC	CAGARGNYGYTF
TRBV12-5	TRBJ2-1	TRBD2	NA	TGTGCTAGTGGTCCTAGCGGGAGGGCCGTCAATGAGCAGTTCTTC	CASGPSGRAVNEQFF
TRBV13	TRBJ2-3	TRBD1	few	TGTGCCAGCAGCCTCCCGGGGACAGCCAACACAGATACGCAGTATTTT	CASSLPGTANTDTQYF
TRBV29-1	TRBJ1-2	NA	NA	TGCAGCGAGAGAGGGGAGGAAGGCTACACCTTC	CSERGEEGYTF
TRBV6-1	TRBJ2-4	NA	once	TGTGCCAGCAGGGAGGGGGCAATAGCCAAAAACATTCAGTACTTC	CASREGAIAKNIQYF
TRBV13	TRBJ2-1	NA	NA	TGTGCCAGCAGCTCTATAGCGGTGAGCTCCTACAATGAGCAGTTCTTC	CASSSIAVSSYNEQFF
TRBV7-3	TRBJ2-1	TRBD2	NA	TGTGCCAGCAGCTTAAGCGGGGGGGCCAAGGATGAGCAGTTCTTC	CASSLSGGAKDEQFF
TRBV18	TRBJ1-2	NA	once	TGTGCCAGCTCACCCCAGATCCCTGGGGCCTATGGCTACACCTTC	CASSPQIPGAYGYTF
TRBV13	TRBJ2-7	TRBD1	NA	TGTGCCAGCAGCTACGGGACAGGACTCTACGAGCAGTACTTC	CASSYGTGLYEQYF
TRBV27	TRBJ2-7	NA	NA	TGTGCCAGCAGTCCCCACAGGATGGCTGGGTACGAGCAGTACTTC	CASSPHRMAGYEQYF